These 18 T cell receptor beta chains were sequenced from one sample in a study of shared clonotypes between healthy human individuals. The data were produced by immunoSEQ multiplex PCR, yet TCRdb's version contains in-frame clones alone and is incomplete. This table has 1,400,000 or so clones, less than 99% appearing once. The sample comprised naive CD4+ T cells sorted from blood. The subset was: CD45RA+ positively selected. The source is a man aged 25-40 years in good health.

The chain is built from TRBV30 and TRBJ2-7, with 9 positions matching TRBD1. The germline CDR1 and CDR2 sequences are GTSNPN and SVGIG (reference sequence). V shed 3 bases, J shed 4 bases, and the junction held 7 bases outside the gene matches. This CDR3 is 14 amino acids long. CDR3 bases: TGTGCCTGGAGGTTTAAAGGACAGGGGTACGAGCAGTACTTC. Residues: CAWRFKGQGYEQYF.

This sequence joins TRBV4-2 and TRBJ2-5, with TRBD1 matching over 8 bases. The ends lost 6 bases at V and 5 bases at J; junction bases unmatched: 11. The CDR3 consists of 15 residues. CDR1 is LGHNA and CDR2 is YNFKEQ in the germline V gene. DNA for the CDR3: TGTGCCAGCAGTCCACCGGGGACAGGTCCCGAGACCCAGTACTTC. Protein: CASSPPGTGPETQYF.

The chain recombines TRBV5-4 with TRBJ2-7, with D tentatively TRBD2 (5 bases). V gave up 4 bases and J gave up 7 bases, with 18 bases separating them. CDR1 SGHNT and CDR2 YYREEE come from the germline V gene (reference sequence). The CDR3 length is 14 residues. The CDR3 loop reads CASSALTNRGEQYF. The CDR3 DNA reads TGTGCCAGCAGCGCCTTGACAAACCGGGGAGAGCAGTACTTC.

The chain carries TRBV5-1 and TRBJ1-2, with D hard to call. Germline-derived CDR1 and CDR2 are SGHRS and YFSETQ. Trimming pared 4 bases from V and 4 bases from J, leaving 17 bases between. There are 15 residues in the CDR3. The CDR3 bases are TGCGCCAGCAGCCTCCCCCGGGCCTCGGGCTATGGCTACACCTTC. Encoded protein: CASSLPRASGYGYTF. Combining the CDR3 with reference TRBV5-1 and TRBJ1-2 gives the whole variable domain KAGVTQTPRYLIKTRGQQVTLSCSPISGHRSVSWYQQTPGQGLQFLFEYFSETQRNKGNFPGRFSGRQFSNSRSEMNVSTLELGDSALYLCASSLPRASGYGYTFGSGTRLTVV.

The chain couples TRBV27 to TRBJ2-7; TRBD1 matches 7 bases. CDR1 and CDR2 (germline): MNHEY, SMNVEV (reference sequence). The CDR3 loop spans 17 amino acids. Trimming took 3 bases from V and 0 from J; bases not matched to a gene: 11. DNA of the CDR3: TGTGCCAGCAGTTTTCTAACCCCGACAGGGAACTCCTACGAGCAGTACTTC. It is translated as CASSFLTPTGNSYEQYF.

This rearrangement joins TRBV10-1 to TRBJ2-7; no definite D call. This CDR3 is built from 13 residues. CDR1 is WNHNN and CDR2 is SYGVQD in the germline V gene (reference sequence). Trimming pared 2 bases from V and 3 bases from J, leaving 8 bases between. The CDR3 sequence is CASSEPPFYEQYF. Here the CDR3 DNA reads TGCGCCAGCAGTGAGCCCCCTTTCTACGAGCAGTACTTC.

The gene calls are TRBV5-1 and TRBJ2-7; D tentatively fits TRBD1 or TRBD2 (5 bases each). V was pared by 0 bases and J by 2 bases, with 12 bases between. The V gene's germline CDR1 is SGHRS and CDR2 YFSETQ. The CDR3 is 15 amino acids. The CDR3 DNA is TGCGCCAGCAGCTTGGCCGGGACCGAGGCCTACGAGCAGTACTTC. It specifies CASSLAGTEAYEQYF.

A single count supports this clone. V and J are TRBV28 and TRBJ1-2; perhaps TRBD1 as D (5 bases). Germline lookup yields CDR1 MDHEN and CDR2 SYDVKM. CDR3 length: 16 residues. V lost 6 bases and J 3 bases, leaving 20 bases between the germline ends. CDR3 nucleotides: TGTGCCAGCAGGGGAGGGGATCTTGGTAGAGACTATGGCTACACCTTC. It specifies CASRGGDLGRDYGYTF.

This rearrangement joins TRBV5-1 to TRBJ1-4; D remains ambiguous. In germline, CDR1 is SGHRS, CDR2 YFSETQ. This CDR3 region has 14 residues. V was clipped by 6 bases and J by 6 bases, with 15 bases between them. Written as DNA, the CDR3 is TGCGCCAGCAACTCCGGCGGAGGTTATGAAAAACTGTTTTTT. It specifies CASNSGGGYEKLFF.

Notes on this clone: A read error may produce the germline difference seen at one junction end. J is TRBJ2-5 and V is TRBV7-7; perhaps D is TRBD1 or TRBD2 (5 bases each). The CDR3 is made up of 15 amino acids. Germline V lookup: CDR1 SSHAT, CDR2 FNYEAQ (reference sequence). CDR3: CASSPGTGREETQYF. The CDR3 nucleotides read TGTGCTAGCAGCCCGGGGACGGGACGGGAAGAGACCCAGTACTTC.

V gene TRBV14 combines with J gene TRBJ2-3; D assignment may be TRBD1 or TRBD2 (5 bases each). The CDR3 consists of 16 residues. V lost 0 bases to trimming and J lost 1 base, with 11 bases between them. Germline loops: CDR1 SGHDN, CDR2 FVKESK. CDR3 protein: CASSQDPGARTDTQYF. In nucleotides, the CDR3 is TGTGCCAGCAGCCAAGATCCCGGGGCCCGCACAGATACGCAGTATTTT.

The table lists this clone with a count of one. The genes are TRBV6-5 and TRBJ2-2; D is undetermined. The CDR3 extends over 15 amino acids. CDR1 and CDR2 from the germline V gene are MNHEY and SVGAGI. The V end lost 1 base, the J end lost 6 bases, and 12 bases lay between the germline ends. The CDR3: CASSYFPTKSGELFF. CDR3 nucleotide sequence: TGTGCCAGCAGTTACTTCCCTACAAAATCCGGGGAGCTGTTTTTT.

V and J are TRBV5-6 and TRBJ2-7, with 7 bases aligning to TRBD1. J gave up 3 bases and V 5 bases, and 8 bases lay outside the gene matches. The germline V gene has CDR1 SGHDT and CDR2 YYEEEE. This CDR3 has 14 amino acids. This CDR3 is CASSSPGQYYEQYF. In DNA, the CDR3 is TGTGCCAGCAGTTCCCCGGGACAGTACTACGAGCAGTACTTC.

The chain is built from TRBV9 and TRBJ1-3, with D perhaps matching TRBD1 (5 bases). Germline V CDR1 and CDR2: SGDLS, YYNGEE. CDR3 length: 15 residues. Trimming pared 2 bases from V and 2 bases from J, leaving 11 bases between. The CDR3: CASSVSGGAGNTIYF. The CDR3, as DNA: TGTGCCAGCAGCGTCTCGGGGGGAGCTGGAAACACCATATATTTT. Using reference TRBV9 and TRBJ1-3 for the parts outside the CDR3, the full variable domain is DSGVTQTPKHLITATGQRVTLRCSPRSGDLSVYWYQQSLDQGLQFLIQYYNGEERAKGNILERFSAQQFPDLHSELNLSSLELGDSALYFCASSVSGGAGNTIYFGEGSWLTVV.

The chain has TRBV27 and TRBJ2-7; 12 bases are shared with TRBD2. The CDR3 loop spans 15 amino acids. The germline CDR1 and CDR2 sequences are MNHEY and SMNVEV (reference sequence). The junction had 4 bases not matched to a gene; V was cut back by 2 bases and J by 5 bases. CDR3 sequence reads: CASSLRRTSGNEQYF. The CDR3 DNA sequence: TGTGCCAGCAGTTTACGCCGGACTAGCGGGAACGAGCAGTACTTC.

The chain carries TRBV7-9 and TRBJ1-2; possibly TRBD1 for D (5 bases). The CDR3 contains 14 residues. Germline loops: CDR1 SEHNR, CDR2 FQNEAQ (reference sequence). V was trimmed by 5 bases and J by 4 bases, leaving 14 bases between them. The CDR3 bases are TGTGCCAGCAGCCACCAGGGAGGGCCCTATGGCTACACCTTC. This sequence encodes CASSHQGGPYGYTF.

CDR3 in DNA: TGCGCCAGCAGTCGACTAGCGGGAGACTCCAATGAGCAGTTCTTC. It codes for CASSRLAGDSNEQFF. The rearrangement joins TRBV10-2 to TRBJ2-1, with 12 positions matching TRBD2. The CDR3 extends over 15 amino acids. Germline assignment: CDR1 WSHSY and CDR2 SAAADI. The ends lost 5 bases at V and 6 bases at J; junction bases unmatched: 5.

This rearrangement joins TRBV5-6 to TRBJ2-7, with D tentatively TRBD1 or TRBD2 (5 bases each). Per germline, CDR1 SGHDT and CDR2 YYEEEE. Trimming took off 2 bases at V and 0 bases at J, with 15 bases between the two ends. This CDR3 has 16 amino acids. CDR3 DNA: TGTGCCAGCAGCTTTAGGGGAGCTCCCACCTCCTACGAGCAGTACTTC. This codes for CASSFRGAPTSYEQYF.